A selection of T cell receptor beta chains follows, all from one sample in a study of T cells in localized non-small cell lung cancer. The table came from immunoSEQ multiplex PCR; TCRdb's copy has only in-frame clones and leaves some out. The sample lists 60,000 to 75,000 clones, about four fifths occurring once. This material consisted of PBMCs, taken before any cancer treatment. These receptors were taken from a man between 35 and 75 years old with stage II lung adenocarcinoma. Both conserved end residues are part of each CDR3. A D gene is named only where the DNA matches it firmly. Some rows have no size entry. The others give once, few or many, or a class for an expanded clone.

cdr3_aa: CSVEDRTAVAYEQYF; cdr3_nt: TGCAGCGTTGAAGATCGAACAGCGGTAGCCTACGAGCAGTACTTC; j_call: TRBJ2-7; cdr3_length: 15; d_call: NA; clone_size: NA; v_call: TRBV29-1
cdr3_aa: CASSRASGNEQFF; cdr3_nt: TGTGCCAGCAGCCGGGCCTCGGGGAATGAGCAGTTCTTC; j_call: TRBJ2-1; cdr3_length: 13; d_call: NA; clone_size: NA; v_call: TRBV7-3
cdr3_aa: CTSSFLGLAGGLSSYEQYF; cdr3_nt: TGCACCAGCAGCTTCCTGGGACTAGCGGGAGGGCTGAGCTCCTACGAGCAGTACTTC; j_call: TRBJ2-7; cdr3_length: 19; d_call: NA; clone_size: NA; v_call: TRBV1
cdr3_aa: CAWSALSNQPQHF; cdr3_nt: TGTGCCTGGAGTGCCCTGAGCAATCAGCCCCAGCATTTT; j_call: TRBJ1-5; cdr3_length: 13; d_call: NA; clone_size: NA; v_call: TRBV30
cdr3_aa: CASDTYEQYF; cdr3_nt: TGTGCCTCCGACACCTACGAGCAGTACTTC; j_call: TRBJ2-7; cdr3_length: 10; d_call: NA; clone_size: few; v_call: TRBV19
cdr3_aa: CASTFRTGRNQPQHF; cdr3_nt: TGTGCCAGTACCTTCCGGACAGGGCGCAATCAGCCCCAGCATTTT; j_call: TRBJ1-5; cdr3_length: 15; d_call: TRBD1; clone_size: few; v_call: TRBV19
cdr3_aa: CASSLADRGEKLFF; cdr3_nt: TGTGCCAGCAGCTTAGCGGATAGGGGCGAAAAACTGTTTTTT; j_call: TRBJ1-4; cdr3_length: 14; d_call: NA; clone_size: few; v_call: TRBV7-9
cdr3_aa: CAISGSTYEQYF; cdr3_nt: TGTGCCATCAGTGGTTCAACCTACGAGCAGTACTTC; j_call: TRBJ2-7; cdr3_length: 12; d_call: NA; clone_size: once; v_call: TRBV10-3
cdr3_aa: CSVDQETQYF; cdr3_nt: TGCAGCGTGGATCAAGAGACCCAGTACTTC; j_call: TRBJ2-5; cdr3_length: 10; d_call: NA; clone_size: NA; v_call: TRBV29-1
cdr3_aa: CASSDPGRISGNTIYF; cdr3_nt: TGTGCCAGCAGTGACCCGGGTAGAATCTCTGGAAACACCATATATTTT; j_call: TRBJ1-3; cdr3_length: 16; d_call: NA; clone_size: NA; v_call: TRBV6-1
cdr3_aa: CSVWDSEQYF; cdr3_nt: TGCAGCGTATGGGACAGCGAGCAGTACTTC; j_call: TRBJ2-7; cdr3_length: 10; d_call: TRBD1; clone_size: once; v_call: TRBV29-1